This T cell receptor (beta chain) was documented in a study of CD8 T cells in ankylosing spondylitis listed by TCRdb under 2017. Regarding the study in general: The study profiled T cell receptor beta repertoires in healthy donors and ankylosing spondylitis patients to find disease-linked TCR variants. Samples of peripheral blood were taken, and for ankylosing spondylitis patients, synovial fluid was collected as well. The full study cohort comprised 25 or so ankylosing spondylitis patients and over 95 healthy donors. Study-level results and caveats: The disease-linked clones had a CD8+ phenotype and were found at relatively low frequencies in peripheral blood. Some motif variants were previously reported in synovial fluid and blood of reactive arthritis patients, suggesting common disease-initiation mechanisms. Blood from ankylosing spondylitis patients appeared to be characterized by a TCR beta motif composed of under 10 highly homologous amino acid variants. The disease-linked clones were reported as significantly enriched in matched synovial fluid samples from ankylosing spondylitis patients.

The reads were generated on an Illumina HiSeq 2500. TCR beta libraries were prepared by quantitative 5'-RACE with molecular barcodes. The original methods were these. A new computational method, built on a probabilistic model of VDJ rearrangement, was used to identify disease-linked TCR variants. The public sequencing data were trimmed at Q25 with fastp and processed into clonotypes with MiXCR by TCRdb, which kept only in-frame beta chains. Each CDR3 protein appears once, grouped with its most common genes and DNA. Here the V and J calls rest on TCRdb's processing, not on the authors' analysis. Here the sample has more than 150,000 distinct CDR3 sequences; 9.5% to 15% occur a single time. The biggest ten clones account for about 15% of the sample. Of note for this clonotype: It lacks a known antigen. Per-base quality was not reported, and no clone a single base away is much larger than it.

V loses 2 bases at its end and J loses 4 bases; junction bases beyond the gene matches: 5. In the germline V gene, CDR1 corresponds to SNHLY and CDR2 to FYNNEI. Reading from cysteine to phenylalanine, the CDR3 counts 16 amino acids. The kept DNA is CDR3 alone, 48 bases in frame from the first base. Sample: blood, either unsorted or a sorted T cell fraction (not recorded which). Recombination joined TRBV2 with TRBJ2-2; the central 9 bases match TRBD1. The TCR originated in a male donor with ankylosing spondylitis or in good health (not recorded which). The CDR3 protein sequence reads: CASSELGQGSTGELFF. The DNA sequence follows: TGTGCCAGCAGTGAATTGGGACAGGGATCCACCGGGGAGCTGTTTTTT. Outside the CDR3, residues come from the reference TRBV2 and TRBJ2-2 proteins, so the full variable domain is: EPEVTQTPSHQVTQMGQEVILRCVPISNHLYFYWYRQILGQKVEFLVSFYNNEISEKSEIFDDQFSVERPDGSNFTLKIRSTKLEDSAMYFCASSELGQGSTGELFFGEGSRLTVL.